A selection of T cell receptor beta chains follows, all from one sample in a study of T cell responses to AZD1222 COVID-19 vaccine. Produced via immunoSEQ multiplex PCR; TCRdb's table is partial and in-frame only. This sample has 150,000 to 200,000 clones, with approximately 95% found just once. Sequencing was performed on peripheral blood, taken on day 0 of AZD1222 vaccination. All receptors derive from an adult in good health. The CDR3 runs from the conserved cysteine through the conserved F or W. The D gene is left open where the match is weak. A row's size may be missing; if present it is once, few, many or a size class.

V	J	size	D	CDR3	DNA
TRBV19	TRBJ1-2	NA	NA	CASSGLGALYGYTF	TGTGCCAGCTCTGGGTTGGGAGCCCTCTATGGCTACACCTTC
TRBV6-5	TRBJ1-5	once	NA	CASSYGAGVNQPQHF	TGTGCCAGCAGTTACGGGGCGGGGGTCAATCAGCCCCAGCATTTT
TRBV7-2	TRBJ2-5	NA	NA	CASSLTGTPETQYF	TGTGCCAGCAGCTTAACTGGGACCCCAGAGACCCAGTACTTC
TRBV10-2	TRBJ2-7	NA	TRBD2	CASSKSTSGTYEQYF	TGCGCCAGCAGTAAGTCGACTAGCGGTACCTACGAGCAGTACTTC
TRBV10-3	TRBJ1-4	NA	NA	CAISESGRNEKLFF	TGTGCCATCAGTGAGTCGGGCAGGAATGAAAAACTGTTTTTT
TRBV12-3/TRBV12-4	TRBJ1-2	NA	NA	CATLPPGRYGYTF	TGTGCCACCCTACCCCCGGGGCGCTATGGCTACACCTTC
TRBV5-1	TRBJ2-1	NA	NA	CASSLRARTAYNEQFF	TGCGCCAGCAGCTTGAGGGCCAGGACGGCCTACAATGAGCAGTTCTTC
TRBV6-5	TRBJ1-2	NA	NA	CATQGNYGYTF	TGTGCCACCCAGGGGAACTATGGCTACACCTTC
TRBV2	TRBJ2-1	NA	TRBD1	CASRRPRDSLNEQFF	TGTGCCAGCAGAAGACCCCGGGACAGCCTCAATGAGCAGTTCTTC
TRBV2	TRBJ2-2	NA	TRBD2	CASSSTSGPNTGELFF	TGTGCCAGCAGTTCTACTAGCGGGCCGAACACCGGGGAGCTGTTTTTT
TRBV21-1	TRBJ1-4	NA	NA	CASSKDGCVIANEKLFF	TGTGCCAGCAGCAAAGATGGTTGCGTGATAGCTAATGAAAAACTGTTTTTT
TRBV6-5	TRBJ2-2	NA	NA	CAARDSPNTGELFF	TGTGCCGCGAGGGACTCGCCCAACACCGGGGAGCTGTTTTTT
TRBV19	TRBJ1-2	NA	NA	CASTSDYFNYGYTF	TGTGCCAGTACATCGGATTATTTTAACTATGGCTACACCTTC
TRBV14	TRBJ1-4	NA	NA	CASSQDRSRGEKLFF	TGTGCCAGCAGCCAAGATCGGAGCCGAGGAGAAAAACTGTTTTTT
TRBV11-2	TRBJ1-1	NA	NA	CASSLALGTVTEAFF	TGTGCCAGCAGCTTAGCGTTGGGTACGGTAACTGAAGCTTTCTTT
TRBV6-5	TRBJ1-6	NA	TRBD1	CASSRDSINSPLHF	TGTGCCAGCAGCCGGGACAGCATTAATTCACCCCTCCACTTT
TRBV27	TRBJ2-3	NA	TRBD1	CASSTGGPDTQYF	TGTGCCAGCAGTACAGGGGGCCCAGATACGCAGTATTTT
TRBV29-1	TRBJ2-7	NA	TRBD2	CSVPTLSGTPYEQYF	TGCAGCGTTCCGACCCTTAGCGGGACACCCTACGAGCAGTACTTC
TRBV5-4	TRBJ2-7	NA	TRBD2	CASSSIAGDEQYF	TGTGCCAGCAGCTCCATCGCGGGGGACGAGCAGTACTTC
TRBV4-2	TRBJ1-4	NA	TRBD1	CASSQERGQGEFFGEKLFF	TGTGCCAGCAGCCAAGAAAGGGGGCAAGGGGAATTCTTTGGTGAAAAACTGTTTTTT
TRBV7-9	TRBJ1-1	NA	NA	CASSGTLNTEAFF	TGTGCCAGCAGCGGCACTTTGAACACTGAAGCTTTCTTT
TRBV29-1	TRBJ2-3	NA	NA	CSVESHTQYF	TGCAGCGTGGAGAGCCATACGCAGTATTTT
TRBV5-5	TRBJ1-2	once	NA	CASTQYTNYGYTF	TGTGCCAGCACTCAGTATACCAACTATGGCTACACCTTC
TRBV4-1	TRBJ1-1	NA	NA	CASSQVLVLGMNTEAFF	TGCGCCAGCAGCCAAGTTTTGGTGTTGGGGATGAACACTGAAGCTTTCTTT
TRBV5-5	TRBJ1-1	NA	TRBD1	CASRGRRGLVNTEAFF	TGTGCCAGCAGGGGTAGAAGGGGGCTGGTGAACACTGAAGCTTTCTTT
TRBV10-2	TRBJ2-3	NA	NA	CASSRGGDTQYF	TGCGCCAGCAGTCGCGGAGGGGATACGCAGTATTTT
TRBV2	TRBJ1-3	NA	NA	CASIRTASGNTIYF	TGTGCCAGCATCCGGACAGCCTCTGGAAACACCATATATTTT
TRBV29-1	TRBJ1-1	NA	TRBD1	CSAYRGSGTEAFF	TGCAGCGCTTACAGGGGGTCCGGCACTGAAGCTTTCTTT
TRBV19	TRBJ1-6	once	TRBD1	CASSMDRNYNWSPLHF	TGTGCCAGTAGTATGGACAGGAACTATAATTGGTCACCCCTCCACTTT
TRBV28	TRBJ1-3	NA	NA	CASSLSSPRHRNTIYF	TGTGCCAGCAGTTTATCAAGCCCCCGACACCGAAACACCATATATTTT
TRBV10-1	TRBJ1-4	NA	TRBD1	CASSWTGREKLFF	TGCGCCAGCAGTTGGACAGGGAGAGAAAAACTGTTTTTT
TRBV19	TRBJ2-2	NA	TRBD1	CASRGQNANTGELFF	TGTGCCAGTAGGGGACAGAACGCGAACACCGGGGAGCTGTTTTTT
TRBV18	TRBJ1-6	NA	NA	CASSKDRSNSPLHF	TGTGCCAGCTCAAAAGACAGATCTAATTCACCCCTCCACTTT
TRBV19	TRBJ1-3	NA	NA	CASIYGHLSGNTIYF	TGTGCCAGTATTTACGGACACCTCTCTGGAAACACCATATATTTT
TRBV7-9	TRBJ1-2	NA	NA	CASSLSTAYGGYTF	TGTGCCAGCAGCTTATCCACGGCGTATGGAGGCTACACCTTC
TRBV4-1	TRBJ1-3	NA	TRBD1	CASRQGDSGNTIYF	TGCGCCAGCAGGCAGGGGGACTCTGGAAACACCATATATTTT
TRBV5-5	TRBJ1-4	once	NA	CASSLGNEKLFF	TGTGCCAGCAGCTTGGGTAATGAAAAACTGTTTTTT
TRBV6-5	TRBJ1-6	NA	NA	CASSYSNSYNSPLHF	TGTGCCAGCAGTTACTCGAACTCCTATAATTCACCCCTCCACTTT
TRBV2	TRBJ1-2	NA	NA	CASSPRGGRTNYGYTF	TGTGCCAGCAGCCCAAGAGGGGGAAGAACTAACTATGGCTACACCTTC
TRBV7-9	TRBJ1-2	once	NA	CASSSGSNYGYTF	TGTGCCAGCAGCTCCGGCTCTAACTATGGCTACACCTTC
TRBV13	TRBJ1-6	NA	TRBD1	CASSRGQGGSPLHF	TGTGCCAGCAGCCGGGGACAGGGAGGCTCACCCCTCCACTTT
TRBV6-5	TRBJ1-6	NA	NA	CASSYRIGSPLHF	TGTGCCAGCAGTTACCGCATCGGCTCACCCCTCCACTTT
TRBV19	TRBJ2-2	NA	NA	CASSISQANTGELFF	TGTGCCAGTAGTATATCACAGGCGAACACCGGGGAGCTGTTTTTT
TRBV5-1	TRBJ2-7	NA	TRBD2	CASSSQRDRSEQYF	TGCGCCAGCAGCTCCCAGCGGGATCGGTCCGAGCAGTACTTC
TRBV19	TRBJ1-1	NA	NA	CASSERGITEAFF	TGTGCCAGTAGCGAGAGAGGAATTACTGAAGCTTTCTTT
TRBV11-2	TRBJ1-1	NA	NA	CASSLRGTDTEAFF	TGTGCCAGCAGCCTCCGTGGGACGGACACTGAAGCTTTCTTT
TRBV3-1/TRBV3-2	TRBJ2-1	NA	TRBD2	CASSYRLAGLSNEQFF	TGTGCCAGCAGCTACCGACTAGCGGGACTCTCCAATGAGCAGTTCTTC
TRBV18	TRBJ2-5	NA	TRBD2	CASSQGLKETQYF	TGTGCCAGCTCACAGGGACTAAAAGAGACCCAGTACTTC
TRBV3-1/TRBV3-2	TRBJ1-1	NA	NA	CASSPRSDTEAFF	TGTGCCAGCAGCCCCCGTTCGGACACTGAAGCTTTCTTT
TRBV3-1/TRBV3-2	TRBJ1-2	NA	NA	CASSQEALVFGYTF	TGTGCCAGCAGCCAAGAAGCTTTGGTATTTGGCTACACCTTC
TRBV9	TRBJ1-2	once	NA	CASSVGGFYTF	TGTGCCAGCAGCGTAGGTGGTTTCTACACCTTC
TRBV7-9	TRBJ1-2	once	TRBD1	CASSLGLRDSNYGYTF	TGTGCCAGCAGCTTAGGGCTCCGGGACAGTAACTATGGCTACACCTTC
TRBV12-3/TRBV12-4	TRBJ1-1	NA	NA	CASSTYKNTEAFF	TGTGCCAGCAGCACATACAAGAACACTGAAGCTTTCTTT